This is a list of T cell receptor beta chains from one sample in a study of blood T cell repertoires in COVID-19. Only in-frame clones appear in the TCRdb table, and some are missing; sequencing was by immunoSEQ multiplex PCR. The data show 350,000 to 500,000 clones, roughly 89% seen once. The sequencing input was peripheral blood. These receptors all come from a man younger than 30 with COVID-19, enrolled during active disease. Each CDR3 is given with its conserved first and last residue. Fields, in order: D gene, J gene, clone size, V gene, CDR3 protein, CDR3 DNA. D genes are given only for firm matches. For some rows the clone size is stated as once, few or many, or as a class when expanded; others skip it.

TRBD1 | TRBJ1-3 | . | TRBV2 | CARSGQSSSGNTIYF | TGTGCCAGATCGGGACAGTCGAGCTCTGGAAACACCATATATTTT
. | TRBJ2-7 | . | TRBV5-1 | CASSLTLGFRSYEQYF | TGCGCCAGCAGCCTCACTCTGGGCTTCCGCTCCTACGAGCAGTACTTC
. | TRBJ1-1 | few | TRBV7-9 | CASSLARRDTEAFF | TGTGCCAGCAGCTTAGCCCGGAGGGACACTGAAGCTTTCTTT
. | TRBJ2-2 | . | TRBV7-9 | CASSNPGDTGELFF | TGTGCCAGCAGCAACCCAGGGGACACCGGGGAGCTGTTTTTT
. | TRBJ2-7 | . | TRBV12-3/TRBV12-4 | CASRGVTYEQYF | TGTGCCAGCAGAGGGGTGACCTACGAGCAGTACTTC
TRBD1 | TRBJ2-2 | once | TRBV19 | CASSAWTGSITGELFF | TGTGCCAGTAGTGCCTGGACAGGGAGTATCACCGGGGAGCTGTTTTTT
. | TRBJ2-2 | . | TRBV13 | CASSFHPGELFF | TGTGCCAGCAGCTTCCATCCCGGGGAGCTGTTTTTT
. | TRBJ1-1 | . | TRBV2 | CASSEEDRNTEAFF | TGTGCCAGCAGTGAGGAGGACCGGAACACTGAAGCTTTCTTT
. | TRBJ2-3 | . | TRBV6-5 | CASSYSSDTQYF | TGTGCCAGCAGTTACTCGAGTGATACGCAGTATTTT
. | TRBJ2-1 | . | TRBV3-1/TRBV3-2 | CASSPMPGLGSNEQFF | TGTGCCAGCAGCCCTATGCCGGGACTCGGGTCCAATGAGCAGTTCTTC
. | TRBJ1-1 | . | TRBV5-1 | CASSVDRMNTEAFF | TGCGCCAGCAGCGTGGACAGAATGAACACTGAAGCTTTCTTT
. | TRBJ2-1 | . | TRBV27 | CASIDRFYNEQFF | TGTGCCAGCATCGACAGGTTCTACAATGAGCAGTTCTTC
TRBD1 | TRBJ1-2 | . | TRBV5-4 | CASSVQGWNGYTF | TGTGCCAGCAGCGTACAGGGGTGGAATGGCTACACCTTC
TRBD1 | TRBJ1-2 | . | TRBV28 | CASSSDRDGYTF | TGTGCCAGCAGTTCCGACAGGGATGGCTACACCTTC
. | TRBJ2-6 | . | TRBV3-1/TRBV3-2 | CASSPPFGNSGANVLTF | TGTGCCAGCAGCCCACCCTTCGGGAACTCTGGGGCCAACGTCCTGACTTTC